This entry describes one T cell receptor (beta chain). The antigen is not known. This entry is derived from a study of pediatric ulcerative colitis. Study-level results: Acute severe colitis showed lower rectal diversity from clonal expansions. All ulcerative colitis patients, but no controls, carried a couple of rectal clonotypes.

Measured with immunoSEQ multiplex PCR; TCRdb has only the in-frame clones, and not every one. The table records about 9,500 clones, around nine tenths of them present only once. The sequence came from a girl between 5 and 17 years old with moderate ulcerative colitis. The source material was blood.

The CDR3 spells CASSEYRDTGELFF. The CDR3 DNA reads TGTGCCAGCAGTGAATACAGGGACACCGGGGAGCTGTTTTTT. The chain employs TRBV25-1 and TRBJ2-2, with D maybe TRBD1 (5 bases). The CDR3 is 14 amino acids. Germline CDR1 MGHDK, CDR2 SYGVNS. The V end lost 0 bases, the J end lost 3 bases, and 5 bases lay between the germline ends. The entire variable domain, with the rest obtained from reference TRBV25-1 and TRBJ2-2, is as follows: EADIYQTPRYLVIGTGKKITLECSQTMGHDKMYWYQQDPGMELHLIHYSYGVNSTEKGDLSSESTVSRIRTEHFPLTLESARPSHTSQYLCASSEYRDTGELFFGEGSRLTVL.